This T cell receptor (beta chain) derives from a study of T cells in Graves' hyperthyroidism and ophthalmopathy. General study findings and limits: A 13 V-J signature model discriminated ophthalmopathy versus stable hyperthyroidism. Among thyroid clonotypes expanded above 0.001, most also appeared in blood.

Germline CDR1 and CDR2: LNHNV and YYDKDF (reference sequence). V gave up 4 bases and J gave up 2 bases, with 8 bases separating them. The length of the CDR3 is 13 residues. In its sample, this clonotype was seen many times. Antigen: not known. TCR beta CDR3 regions were amplified from RNA. The study used the HTBI primer set for a first-round RT-PCR of the TCR CDR3. MiXCR, run by TCRdb on the multiplex PCR reads, gives a single entry per CDR3 protein. The sample yields hundreds of thousands of distinct CDR3 sequences, roughly 37% seen once. The V gene is TRBV15, the J gene TRBJ1-1; unclear D gene. This TCR came from a man younger than 35 with Graves' hyperthyroidism. The sample taken for sequencing was blood. Here the CDR3 reads CATSMDFNTEAFF. CDR3 DNA sequence: TGTGCCACCAGCATGGACTTTAACACTGAAGCTTTCTTT.